One sample yielded the 5 T cell receptor beta chains listed below, sequenced in a study of blood T cell repertoires in COVID-19. Produced via immunoSEQ multiplex PCR; TCRdb's table is partial and in-frame only. Of around 430,000 clones in the sample, around 88% were seen once. Sequencing was carried out using peripheral blood. The receptors stem from a woman aged 50 to 65 with COVID-19, enrolled during active disease.

The count of this clone is one. The V and J genes are TRBV5-1 and TRBJ2-7; 9 nucleotides line up with TRBD1. Germline V gives CDR1 SGHRS, CDR2 YFSETQ. Germline trimming cut 0 bases from V and 5 bases from J; bases unmatched to any gene: 3. The CDR3 is 14 amino acids. The CDR3 sequence is CASSLGQGGNEQYF. CDR3 DNA sequence: TGCGCCAGCAGCTTGGGACAGGGGGGAAACGAGCAGTACTTC.

The chain combines TRBV28 with TRBJ1-2; the match to TRBD1 covers 10 bases. The CDR3 sequence is 14 residues long. The germline V gene encodes CDR1 MDHEN and CDR2 SYDVKM. The V gene end was trimmed by 6 bases and the J gene end by 8 bases; junction bases not matched to a gene: 9. CDR3 DNA sequence: TGTGCCAGCAGGACGGGGGGACAGGGGTGGGGCTACACCTTC. This gives the protein CASRTGGQGWGYTF.

This sequence joins TRBV11-2 and TRBJ1-1; D remains ambiguous. The germline CDR1 and CDR2 sequences are SGHAT and FQNNGV. Trimming cost V 0 bases and J 10 bases, with 9 bases left between them. This CDR3 has 12 residues. The CDR3 is CASSLERAGAFF. The CDR3 DNA reads TGTGCCAGCAGCTTAGAACGGGCGGGAGCTTTCTTT.

This chain joins TRBV7-9 and TRBJ1-1, with a weak D call TRBD1 (5 bases). This CDR3 contains 14 residues. Trimming removed 2 bases at V and 7 bases at J, with 14 bases between. Germline-derived CDR1 and CDR2 are SEHNR and FQNEAQ (reference sequence). The CDR3: CASSLTQGSGEAFF. In DNA, the CDR3 is TGTGCCAGCAGCTTAACCCAGGGTTCAGGTGAAGCTTTCTTT. Drawing the rest from reference TRBV7-9 and TRBJ1-1, the complete variable domain is DTGVSQNPRHKITKRGQNVTFRCDPISEHNRLYWYRQTLGQGPEFLTYFQNEAQLEKSRLLSDRFSAERPKGSFSTLEIQRTEQGDSAMYLCASSLTQGSGEAFFGQGTRLTVV.

The V gene is TRBV6-5, the J gene TRBJ1-2; D might be TRBD1 (6 bases). With 6 bases removed from V and 3 bases from J, the gap between germline ends came to 17 bases. Germline assignment: CDR1 MNHEY and CDR2 SVGAGI. This CDR3 comprises 15 residues. CDR3 nucleotide sequence: TGTGCCAGCAGCCGTACCACAGGGTCTCACTATGGCTACACCTTC. Amino acids: CASSRTTGSHYGYTF.